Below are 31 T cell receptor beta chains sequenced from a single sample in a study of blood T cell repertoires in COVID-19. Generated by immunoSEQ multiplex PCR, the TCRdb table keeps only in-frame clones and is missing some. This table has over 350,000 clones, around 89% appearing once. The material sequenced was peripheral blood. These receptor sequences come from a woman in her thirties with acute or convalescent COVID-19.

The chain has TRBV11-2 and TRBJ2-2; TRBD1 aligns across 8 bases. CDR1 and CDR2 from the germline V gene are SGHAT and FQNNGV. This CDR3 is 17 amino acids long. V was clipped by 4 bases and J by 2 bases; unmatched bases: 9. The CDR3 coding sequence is TGTGCCAGCAGCTCATTCAGGGGGCGCGTAAACACCGGGGAGCTGTTTTTT. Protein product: CASSSFRGRVNTGELFF.

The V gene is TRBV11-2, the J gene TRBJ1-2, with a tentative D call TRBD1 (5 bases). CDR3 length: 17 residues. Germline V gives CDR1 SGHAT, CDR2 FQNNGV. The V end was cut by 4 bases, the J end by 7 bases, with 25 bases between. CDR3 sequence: CASSSENEGRGWIGYTF. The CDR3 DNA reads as TGTGCCAGCAGCTCTGAAAACGAAGGGAGGGGTTGGATTGGCTACACCTTC.

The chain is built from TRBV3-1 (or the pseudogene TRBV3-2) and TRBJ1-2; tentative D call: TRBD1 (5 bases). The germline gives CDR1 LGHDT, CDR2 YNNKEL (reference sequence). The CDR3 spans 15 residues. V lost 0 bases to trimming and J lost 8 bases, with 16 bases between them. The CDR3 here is CASSQEIVRGDGYTF. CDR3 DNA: TGTGCCAGCAGCCAAGAAATAGTTCGGGGGGACGGCTACACCTTC.

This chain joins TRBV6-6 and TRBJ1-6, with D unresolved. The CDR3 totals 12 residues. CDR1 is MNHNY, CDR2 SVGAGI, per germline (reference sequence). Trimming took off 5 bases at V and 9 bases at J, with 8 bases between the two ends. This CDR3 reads CASSNNGSPLHF. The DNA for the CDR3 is TGTGCCAGCAGTAACAATGGTTCACCCCTCCACTTT.

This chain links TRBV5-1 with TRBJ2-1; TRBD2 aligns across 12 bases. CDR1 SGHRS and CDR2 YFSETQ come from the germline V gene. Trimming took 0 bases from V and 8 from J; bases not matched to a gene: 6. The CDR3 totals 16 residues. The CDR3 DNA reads TGCGCCAGCAGCTTGGATGCCCTAGCGGGGGGGGATGAGCAGTTCTTC. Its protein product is CASSLDALAGGDEQFF.

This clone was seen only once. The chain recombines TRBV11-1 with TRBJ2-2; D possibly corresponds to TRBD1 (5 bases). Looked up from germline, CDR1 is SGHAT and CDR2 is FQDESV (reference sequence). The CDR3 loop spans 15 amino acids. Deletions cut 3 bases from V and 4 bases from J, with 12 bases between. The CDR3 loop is CASSFSGRVTGELFF. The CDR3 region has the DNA TGTGCCAGCAGCTTTTCGGGCAGGGTCACCGGGGAGCTGTTTTTT.

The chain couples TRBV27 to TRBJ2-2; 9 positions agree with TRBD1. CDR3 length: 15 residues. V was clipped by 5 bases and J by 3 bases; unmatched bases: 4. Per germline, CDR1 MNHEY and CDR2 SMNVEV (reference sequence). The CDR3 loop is CASSTRQGDTGELFF. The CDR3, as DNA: TGTGCCAGCAGTACACGACAGGGGGACACCGGGGAGCTGTTTTTT.

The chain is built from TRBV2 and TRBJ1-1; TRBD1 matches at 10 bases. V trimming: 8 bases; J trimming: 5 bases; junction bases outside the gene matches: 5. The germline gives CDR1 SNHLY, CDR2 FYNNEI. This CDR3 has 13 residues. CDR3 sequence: CASRGDRGTEAFF. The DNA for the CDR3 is TGTGCCAGCCGAGGGGACAGGGGTACTGAAGCTTTCTTT.

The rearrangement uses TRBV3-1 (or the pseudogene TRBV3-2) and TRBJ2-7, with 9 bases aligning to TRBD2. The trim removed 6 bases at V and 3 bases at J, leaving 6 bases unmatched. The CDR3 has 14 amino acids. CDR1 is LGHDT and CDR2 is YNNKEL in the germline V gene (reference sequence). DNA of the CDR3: TGTGCCAGCAGGGGTAGCGGGGGACTCTACGAGCAGTACTTC. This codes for CASRGSGGLYEQYF.

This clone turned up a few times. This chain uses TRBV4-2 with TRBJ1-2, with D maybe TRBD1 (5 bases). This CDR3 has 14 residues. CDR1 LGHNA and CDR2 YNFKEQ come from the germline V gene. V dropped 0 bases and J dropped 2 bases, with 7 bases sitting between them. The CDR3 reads CASSQDGGNYGYTF. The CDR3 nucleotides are TGTGCCAGCAGCCAAGACGGGGGGAACTATGGCTACACCTTC.

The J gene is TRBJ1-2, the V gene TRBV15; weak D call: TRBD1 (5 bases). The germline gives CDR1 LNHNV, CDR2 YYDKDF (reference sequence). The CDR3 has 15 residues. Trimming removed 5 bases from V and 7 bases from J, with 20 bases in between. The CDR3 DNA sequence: TGTGCCACCAGCTGGGGGGGGTCCGGGGAGCCTGGCTACACCTTC. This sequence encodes CATSWGGSGEPGYTF.

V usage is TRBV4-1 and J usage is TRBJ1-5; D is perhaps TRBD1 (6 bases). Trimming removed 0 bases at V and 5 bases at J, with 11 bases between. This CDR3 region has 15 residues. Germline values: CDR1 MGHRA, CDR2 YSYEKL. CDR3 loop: CASSQEGTKHQPQHF. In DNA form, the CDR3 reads TGCGCCAGCAGCCAAGAAGGGACAAAGCATCAGCCCCAGCATTTT.

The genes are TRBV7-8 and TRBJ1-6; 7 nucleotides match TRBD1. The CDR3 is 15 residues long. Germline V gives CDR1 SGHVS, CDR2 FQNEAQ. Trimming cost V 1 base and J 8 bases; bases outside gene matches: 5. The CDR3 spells CASSLVDRAYSPLHF. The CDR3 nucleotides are TGTGCCAGCAGCTTAGTTGACAGGGCTTATTCACCCCTCCACTTT.

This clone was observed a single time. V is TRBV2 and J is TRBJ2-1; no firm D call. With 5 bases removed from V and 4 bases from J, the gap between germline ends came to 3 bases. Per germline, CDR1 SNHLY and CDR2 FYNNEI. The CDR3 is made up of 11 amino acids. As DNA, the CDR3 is TGTGCCAGCAGTCTTTACAATGAGCAGTTCTTC. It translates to CASSLYNEQFF.

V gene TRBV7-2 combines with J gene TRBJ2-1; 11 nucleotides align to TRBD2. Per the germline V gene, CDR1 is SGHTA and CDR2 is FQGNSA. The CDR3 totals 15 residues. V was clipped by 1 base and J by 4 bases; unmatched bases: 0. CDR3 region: CASSLVAGGYNEQFF. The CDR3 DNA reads TGTGCCAGCAGCTTAGTAGCGGGGGGGTACAATGAGCAGTTCTTC. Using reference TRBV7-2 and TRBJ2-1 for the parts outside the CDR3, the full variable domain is GAGVSQSPSNKVTEKGKDVELRCDPISGHTALYWYRQSLGQGLEFLIYFQGNSAPDKSGLPSDRFSAERTGGSVSTLTIQRTQQEDSAVYLCASSLVAGGYNEQFFGPGTRLTVL.

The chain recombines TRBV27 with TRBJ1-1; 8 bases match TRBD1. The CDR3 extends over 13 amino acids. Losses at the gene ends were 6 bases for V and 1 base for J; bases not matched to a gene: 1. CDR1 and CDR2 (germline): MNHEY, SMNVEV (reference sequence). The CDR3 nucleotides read TGTGCCAGCAGACAGGGGGAGAACACTGAAGCTTTCTTT. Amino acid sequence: CASRQGENTEAFF.

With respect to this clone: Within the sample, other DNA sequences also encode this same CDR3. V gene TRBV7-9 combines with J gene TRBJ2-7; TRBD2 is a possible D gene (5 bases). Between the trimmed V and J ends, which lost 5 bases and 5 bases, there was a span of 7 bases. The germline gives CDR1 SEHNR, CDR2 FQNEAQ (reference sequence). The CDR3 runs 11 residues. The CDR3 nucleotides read TGTGCCAGCAGCCCCGGGGACGAGCAGTACTTC. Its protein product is CASSPGDEQYF.

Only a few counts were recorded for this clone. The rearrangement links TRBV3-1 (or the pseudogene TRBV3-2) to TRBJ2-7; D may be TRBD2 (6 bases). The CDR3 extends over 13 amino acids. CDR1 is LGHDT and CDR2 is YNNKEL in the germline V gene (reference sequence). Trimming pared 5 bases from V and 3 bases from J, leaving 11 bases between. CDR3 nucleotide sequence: TGTGCCAGCAGCGGCCGGGAGTACTACGAGCAGTACTTC. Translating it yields CASSGREYYEQYF.

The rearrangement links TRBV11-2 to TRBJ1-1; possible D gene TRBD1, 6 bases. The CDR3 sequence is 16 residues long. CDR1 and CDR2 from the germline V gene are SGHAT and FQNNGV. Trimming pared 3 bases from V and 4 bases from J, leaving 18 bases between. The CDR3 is CASSLMGKGGVTEAFF. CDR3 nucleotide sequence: TGTGCCAGCAGCTTGATGGGGAAAGGGGGGGTCACTGAAGCTTTCTTT.

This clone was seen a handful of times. CDR3: CASSPTGTSSWQFF. CDR3 bases: TGTGCCAGCAGCCCGACCGGGACTAGCAGCTGGCAGTTCTTC. This rearrangement joins TRBV6-5 to TRBJ2-1; TRBD2 agrees at 9 bases. CDR3 size: 14 residues. Germline values: CDR1 MNHEY, CDR2 SVGAGI. Losses at the gene ends were 6 bases for V and 12 bases for J; bases not matched to a gene: 12.

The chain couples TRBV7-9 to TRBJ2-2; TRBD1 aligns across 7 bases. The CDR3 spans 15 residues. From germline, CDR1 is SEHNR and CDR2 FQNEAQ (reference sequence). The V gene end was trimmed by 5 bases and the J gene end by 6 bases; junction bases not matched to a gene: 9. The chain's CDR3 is CASSHTTGIAGELFF. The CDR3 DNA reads TGTGCCAGCAGCCACACGACAGGGATCGCCGGGGAGCTGTTTTTT.

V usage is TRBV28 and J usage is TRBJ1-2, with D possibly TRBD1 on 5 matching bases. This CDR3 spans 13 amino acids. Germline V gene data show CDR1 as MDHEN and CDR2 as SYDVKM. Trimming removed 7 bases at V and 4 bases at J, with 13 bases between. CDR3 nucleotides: TGTGCCAGCAAGCCTGGGGGGTCCTATGGCTACACCTTC. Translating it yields CASKPGGSYGYTF.

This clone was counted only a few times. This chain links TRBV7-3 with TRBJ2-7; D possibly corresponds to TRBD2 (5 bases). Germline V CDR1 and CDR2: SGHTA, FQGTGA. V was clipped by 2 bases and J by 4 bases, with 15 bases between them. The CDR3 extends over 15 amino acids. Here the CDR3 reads CASSLEGASRYEQYF. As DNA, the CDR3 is TGTGCCAGCAGCTTAGAGGGCGCTTCCCGTTACGAGCAGTACTTC.

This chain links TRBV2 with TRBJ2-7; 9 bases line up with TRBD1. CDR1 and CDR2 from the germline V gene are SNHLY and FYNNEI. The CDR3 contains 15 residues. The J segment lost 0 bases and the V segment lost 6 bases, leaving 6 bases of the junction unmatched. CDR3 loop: CASRGTGFDSYEQYF. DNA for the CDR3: TGTGCCAGCAGGGGGACAGGGTTCGACTCCTACGAGCAGTACTTC.

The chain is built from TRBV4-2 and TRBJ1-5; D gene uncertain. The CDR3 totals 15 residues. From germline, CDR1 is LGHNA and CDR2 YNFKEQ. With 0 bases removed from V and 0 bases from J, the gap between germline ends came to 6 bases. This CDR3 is CASSQEPNSNQPQHF. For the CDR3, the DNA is TGTGCCAGCAGCCAAGAGCCTAATAGCAATCAGCCCCAGCATTTT.

The CDR3 is CASSISGTGYEQYF. The CDR3 DNA reads as TGTGCCAGCAGCATTTCCGGGACAGGCTACGAGCAGTACTTC. The chain combines TRBV28 with TRBJ2-7, with 8 bases fitting TRBD1. Germline V gene data show CDR1 as MDHEN and CDR2 as SYDVKM. This CDR3 is built from 14 residues. After removal of 6 bases from V and 3 bases from J, the junction contained 7 bases not matched to a gene.

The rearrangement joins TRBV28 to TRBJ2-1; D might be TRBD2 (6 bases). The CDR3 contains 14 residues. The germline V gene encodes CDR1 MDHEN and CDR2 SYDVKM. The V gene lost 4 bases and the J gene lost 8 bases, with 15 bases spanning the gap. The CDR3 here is CASSSWMGGDEQFF. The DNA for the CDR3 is TGTGCCAGCAGTTCCTGGATGGGAGGCGATGAGCAGTTCTTC. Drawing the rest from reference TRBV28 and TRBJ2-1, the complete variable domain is DVKVTQSSRYLVKRTGEKVFLECVQDMDHENMFWYRQDPGLGLRLIYFSYDVKMKEKGDIPEGYSVSREKKERFSLILESASTNQTSMYLCASSSWMGGDEQFFGPGTRLTVL.

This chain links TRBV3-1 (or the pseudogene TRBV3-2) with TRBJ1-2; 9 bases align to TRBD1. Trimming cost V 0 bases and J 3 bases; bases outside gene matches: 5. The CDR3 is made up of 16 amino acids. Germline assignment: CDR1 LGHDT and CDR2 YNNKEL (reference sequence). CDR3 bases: TGTGCCAGCAGCCAAGATCGGACAGGGGCATACTATGGCTACACCTTC. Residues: CASSQDRTGAYYGYTF.

CDR3 region: CSVMREFREQYF. The CDR3 DNA follows: TGCAGCGTTATGCGGGAGTTCCGCGAGCAGTACTTC. V and J are TRBV29-1 and TRBJ2-7; TRBD2 aligns across 7 bases. CDR3 length: 12 residues. V lost 5 bases to trimming and J lost 6 bases; unmatched junction nucleotides: 7. Looked up from germline, CDR1 is SQVTM and CDR2 is ANQGSEA.

The CDR3 protein is CASSPGTGRNYGYTF. The CDR3 bases are TGCGCCAGCAGCCCGGGGACAGGGCGAAACTATGGCTACACCTTC. The chain uses TRBV5-1 and TRBJ1-2, with 9 bases fitting TRBD1. Looked up from germline, CDR1 is SGHRS and CDR2 is YFSETQ. The CDR3 loop spans 15 amino acids. Losses at the gene ends were 4 bases for V and 2 bases for J; bases not matched to a gene: 6. Complete variable domain (other parts from reference TRBV5-1 and TRBJ1-2): KAGVTQTPRYLIKTRGQQVTLSCSPISGHRSVSWYQQTPGQGLQFLFEYFSETQRNKGNFPGRFSGRQFSNSRSEMNVSTLELGDSALYLCASSPGTGRNYGYTFGSGTRLTVV.

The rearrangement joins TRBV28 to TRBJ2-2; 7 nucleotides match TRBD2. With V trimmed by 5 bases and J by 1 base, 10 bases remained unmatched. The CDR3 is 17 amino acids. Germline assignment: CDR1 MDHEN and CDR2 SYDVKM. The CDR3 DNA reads TGTGCCAGCAGTATCTCGGGGAGGGCCTGGAACACCGGGGAGCTGTTTTTT. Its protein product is CASSISGRAWNTGELFF.